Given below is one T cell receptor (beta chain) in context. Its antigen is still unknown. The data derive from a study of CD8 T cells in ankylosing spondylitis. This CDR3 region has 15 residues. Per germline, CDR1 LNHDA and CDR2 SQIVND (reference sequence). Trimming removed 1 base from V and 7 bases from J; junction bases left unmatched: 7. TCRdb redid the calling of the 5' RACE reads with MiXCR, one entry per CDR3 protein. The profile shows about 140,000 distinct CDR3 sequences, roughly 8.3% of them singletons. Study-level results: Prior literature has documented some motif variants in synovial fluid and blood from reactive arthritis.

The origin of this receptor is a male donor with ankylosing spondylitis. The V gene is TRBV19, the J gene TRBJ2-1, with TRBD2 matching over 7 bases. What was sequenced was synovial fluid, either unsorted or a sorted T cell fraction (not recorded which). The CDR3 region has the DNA TGTGCCAGTAGTATAGGCCCAGCGGGGATGAATGAGCAGTTCTTC. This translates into CASSIGPAGMNEQFF. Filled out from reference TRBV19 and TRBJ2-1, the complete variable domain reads DGGITQSPKYLFRKEGQNVTLSCEQNLNHDAMYWYRQDPGQGLRLIYYSQIVNDFQKGDIAEGYSVSREKKESFPLTVTSAQKNPTAFYLCASSIGPAGMNEQFFGPGTRLTVL.